Sequencing of this TCR beta chain was carried out in a study of TIL therapy for anti-PD-1-resistant metastatic lung cancer. Per germline, CDR1 LGHNA and CDR2 YSLEER. V lost 0 bases to trimming and J lost 5 bases, with 11 bases between them. This CDR3 region has 15 residues. Regarding time point: pre-treatment sample, taken before nivolumab and TIL therapy. Tumor tissue came from excised metastases, mostly pleural nodules or supraclavicular lymph nodes. The libraries were made with immunoSEQ v3. Method: immunoSEQ multiplex PCR; TCRdb's copy keeps in-frame clones and lacks some. Altogether about 50,000 clones are present, 55% to 75% being singletons, with the ten largest covering roughly 5.6%.

The chain recombines TRBV4-3 with TRBJ1-5; no clear D. The receptor was isolated from a person aged 25-79 years with non-small cell lung cancer. The source was tumor tissue, collected at baseline. CDR3: CASSQDRQQYQPQHF. The CDR3 DNA reads TGCGCCAGCAGCCAAGATAGGCAGCAATATCAGCCCCAGCATTTT.